This T cell receptor (beta chain) is from a study of human versus mouse CDR3 diversity and MHC coevolution (dated by TCRdb to the late 2010s). Study-level background: According to reports, the immunoSEQ assay detects one in 200,000 T cells and minimizes multiplex PCR amplification bias. As a reference point for TCR selection on multiple MHC II alleles, the study used human naive CD4 T cell repertoires and compared them against human-TCR-locus transgenic mice that have a single MHC II. Valid reads per sample ranged from about 0.6 x 10^7 to 1.8 x 10^7 across mouse and human samples. The human cohort comprised three healthy volunteer blood donors, one aged 30 to 40, one aged 40 to 50 and one aged 60 to 70 at collection. What the authors observed across the whole study: On average, humans had more CDR3 deletions and insertions than mice, indicating greater exonuclease and TdT activity. iCHAO1 estimates gave humans the largest TCR beta repertoire, around 1.5 million clonotypes, attributed likely to selection by multiple MHC II molecules. The lowest clonal inequality scores among all compared groups were observed in most of the three human donors. Repertoire diversity was not considered directly comparable between humans and mice because human T cells were selected on a handful of MHC II alleles.

Naive CD4 T cells, defined as CD45RO-negative and CD62L-positive, were isolated from PBMCs by fluorescence-activated cell sorting. From each donor, approximately 51 ml of fresh peripheral blood was taken, and Ficoll density centrifugation was then used to isolate PBMCs. All samples were sorted on a FACSAria III instrument and reached purity above 90%. The QIAGEN blood and tissue kit was used to extract genomic DNA from sorted cells, and the DNA was quantified on a NanoDrop 1000. Deep sequencing and quantification of TCR alpha and beta chains were performed on the immunoSEQ platform by multiplex PCR of genomic DNA. Per the authors' processing: IMGT gene and region definitions were used for annotation of the TCR sequences. Out-of-frame rearrangements were used as a proxy for the preselection repertoire and compared with in-frame clonotypes. The iCHAO1 estimator provided with the immunoSEQ platform was used to estimate repertoire size. Clonal inequality was measured with a Gini index on in-frame amino acid clonotypes, based on the Lorenz curve. The intersect function of the R package tcR was used to count shared clonotypes, and the Jaccard index was used to score similarity. V, J and V-J usage frequencies went into a principal component analysis run with the R prcomp function, with no normalization applied. The immuneACCESS repertoire file appears here via TCRdb, limited to in-frame rearrangements. These files lack a portion of the clones; in checked studies, under half of the deficit traces to unresolved V genes, and the cause of the others is not known. Clone size and V and J calls were adopted from that table, with D and trimming inferred from the DNA. For this sample the table gives tens of thousands of clones, of which 80% to 95% were detected only once. Over 1.3% of the sample goes to the ten largest clones.

For this clone: Its antigen is currently not known. No per-base quality is available; no much larger clone lies one base away.

The sample comprised naive CD4+ T cells from blood. The cell subset or site tag for this specimen amounts to: CD45RO-negative CD62L-positive naive CD4 T cells. The receptor was isolated from a person between 25 and 70 years old in good health.

The sequence in DNA is TGTGCCAGCAGCTTGGTACAGGGTCCCGAGCAGTACTTC. This yields the protein CASSLVQGPEQYF. This chain joins TRBV5-4 to TRBJ2-7; TRBD1 is a weak D gene call, 6 bases matching. For CDR1 and CDR2, the germline V gene (reference sequence) lists SGHNT and YYREEE. Spanning cysteine to phenylalanine, the CDR3 consists of 13 amino acids. The read is trimmed to its CDR3 DNA, 39 bases read in frame from base 1. Trimming takes 0 bases from V and 6 bases from J, and the germline ends sit 10 bases apart.